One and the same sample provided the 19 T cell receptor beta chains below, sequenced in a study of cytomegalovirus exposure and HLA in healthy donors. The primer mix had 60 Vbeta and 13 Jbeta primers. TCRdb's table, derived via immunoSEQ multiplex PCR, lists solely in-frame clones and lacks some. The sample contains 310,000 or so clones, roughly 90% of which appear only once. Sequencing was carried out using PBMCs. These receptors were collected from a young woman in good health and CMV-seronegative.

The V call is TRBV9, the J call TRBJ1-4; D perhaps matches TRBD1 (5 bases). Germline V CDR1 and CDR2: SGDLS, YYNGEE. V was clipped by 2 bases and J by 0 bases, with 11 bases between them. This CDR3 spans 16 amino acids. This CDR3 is CASSVGQGATNEKLFF. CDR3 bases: TGTGCCAGCAGCGTCGGACAAGGGGCAACTAATGAAAAACTGTTTTTT.

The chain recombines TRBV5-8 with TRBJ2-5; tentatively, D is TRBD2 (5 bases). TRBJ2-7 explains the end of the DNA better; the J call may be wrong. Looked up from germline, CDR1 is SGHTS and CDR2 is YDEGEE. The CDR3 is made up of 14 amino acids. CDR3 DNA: TGTGCCAGCAGGTCCAAGTACGGGATCCACGAGCAGTACTTC. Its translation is CASRSKYGIHEQYF.

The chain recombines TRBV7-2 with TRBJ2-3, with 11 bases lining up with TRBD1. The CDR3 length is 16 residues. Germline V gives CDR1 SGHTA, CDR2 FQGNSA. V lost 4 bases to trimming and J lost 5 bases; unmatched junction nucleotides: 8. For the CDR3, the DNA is TGTGCCAGCAGCTCCGGACAGGGGGCAGGTAAAGATACGCAGTATTTT. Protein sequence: CASSSGQGAGKDTQYF.

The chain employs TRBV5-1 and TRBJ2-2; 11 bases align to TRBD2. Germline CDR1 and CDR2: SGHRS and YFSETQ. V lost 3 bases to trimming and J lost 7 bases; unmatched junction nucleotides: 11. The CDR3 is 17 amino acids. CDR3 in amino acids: CASSSSGTSGSVGELFF. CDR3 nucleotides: TGCGCCAGCAGCTCATCCGGGACTAGCGGTTCTGTCGGGGAGCTGTTTTTT.

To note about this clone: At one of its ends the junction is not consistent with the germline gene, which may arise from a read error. The CDR3 sequence: CSSSFGGPSENEQFF. In nucleotides, the CDR3 is TGTTCCAGCAGCTTCGGGGGGCCCAGCGAGAATGAGCAGTTCTTC. The chain combines TRBV7-9 with TRBJ2-1; the D gene is possibly TRBD2 (7 bases). CDR3 length: 15 amino acids. Germline V lookup: CDR1 SEHNR, CDR2 FQNEAQ (reference sequence). Filled out from reference TRBV7-9 and TRBJ2-1, the complete variable domain reads DTGVSQNPRHKITKRGQNVTFRCDPISEHNRLYWYRQTLGQGPEFLTYFQNEAQLEKSRLLSDRFSAERPKGSFSTLEIQRTEQGDSAMYLCSSSFGGPSENEQFFGPGTRLTVL.

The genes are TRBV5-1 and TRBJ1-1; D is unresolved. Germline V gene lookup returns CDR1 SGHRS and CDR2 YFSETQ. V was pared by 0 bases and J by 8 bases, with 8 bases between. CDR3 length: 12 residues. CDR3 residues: CASSLVGREAFF. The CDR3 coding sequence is TGCGCCAGCAGCTTGGTTGGCAGAGAAGCTTTCTTT.

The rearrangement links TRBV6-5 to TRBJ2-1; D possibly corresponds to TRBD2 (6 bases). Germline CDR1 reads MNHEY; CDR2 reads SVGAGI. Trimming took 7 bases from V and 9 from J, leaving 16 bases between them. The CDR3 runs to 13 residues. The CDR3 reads CASTQMGSGEQFF. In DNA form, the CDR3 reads TGTGCCAGCACCCAAATGGGTAGCGGTGAGCAGTTCTTC.

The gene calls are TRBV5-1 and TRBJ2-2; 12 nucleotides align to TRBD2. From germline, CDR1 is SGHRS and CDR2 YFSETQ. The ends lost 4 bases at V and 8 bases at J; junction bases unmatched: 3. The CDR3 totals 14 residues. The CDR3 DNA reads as TGCGCCAGCAGCCGACTAGCGGGAGCAGGGGAGCTGTTTTTT. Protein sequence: CASSRLAGAGELFF.

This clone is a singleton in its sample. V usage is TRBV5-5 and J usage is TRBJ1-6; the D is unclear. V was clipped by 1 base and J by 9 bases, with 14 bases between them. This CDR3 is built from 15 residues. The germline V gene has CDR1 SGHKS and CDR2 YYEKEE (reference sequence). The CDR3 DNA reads TGTGCCAGCAGCTTGCTCCGTCCCGGCGGTTCACCCCTCCACTTT. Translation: CASSLLRPGGSPLHF.

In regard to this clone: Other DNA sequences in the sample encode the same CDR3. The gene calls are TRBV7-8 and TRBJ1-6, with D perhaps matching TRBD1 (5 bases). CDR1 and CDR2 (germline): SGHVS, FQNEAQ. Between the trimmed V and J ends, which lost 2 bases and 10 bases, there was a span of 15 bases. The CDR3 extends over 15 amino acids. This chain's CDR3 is CASSLNAGPMSPLHF. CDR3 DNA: TGTGCCAGCAGCTTAAACGCAGGGCCAATGTCACCCCTCCACTTT.

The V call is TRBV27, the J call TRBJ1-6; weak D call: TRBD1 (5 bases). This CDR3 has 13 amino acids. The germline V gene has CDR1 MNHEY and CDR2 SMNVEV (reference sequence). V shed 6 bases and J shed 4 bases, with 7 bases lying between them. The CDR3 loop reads CASSDSYNSPLHF. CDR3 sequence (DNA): TGTGCCAGCAGCGACAGTTATAATTCACCCCTCCACTTT.

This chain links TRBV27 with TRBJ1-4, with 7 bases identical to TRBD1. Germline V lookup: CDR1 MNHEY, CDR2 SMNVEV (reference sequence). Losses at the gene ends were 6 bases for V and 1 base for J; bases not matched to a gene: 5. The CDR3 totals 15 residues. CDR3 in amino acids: CASSLRQGTNEKLFF. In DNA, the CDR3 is TGTGCCAGCAGCCTCCGACAGGGAACTAATGAAAAACTGTTTTTT.

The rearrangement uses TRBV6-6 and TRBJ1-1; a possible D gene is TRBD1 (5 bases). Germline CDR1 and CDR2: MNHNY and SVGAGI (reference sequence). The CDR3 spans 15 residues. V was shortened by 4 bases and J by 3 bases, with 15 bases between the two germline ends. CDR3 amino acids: CASSSGFRGDTEAFF. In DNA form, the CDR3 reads TGTGCCAGCAGTTCCGGGTTTAGGGGCGACACTGAAGCTTTCTTT.

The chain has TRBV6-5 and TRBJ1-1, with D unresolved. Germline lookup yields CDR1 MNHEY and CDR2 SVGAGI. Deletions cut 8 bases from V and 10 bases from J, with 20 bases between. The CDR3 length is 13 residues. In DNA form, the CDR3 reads TGTGCCAGCCGAATATCCCCCAGCAAGCGAGCTTTCTTT. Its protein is CASRISPSKRAFF.

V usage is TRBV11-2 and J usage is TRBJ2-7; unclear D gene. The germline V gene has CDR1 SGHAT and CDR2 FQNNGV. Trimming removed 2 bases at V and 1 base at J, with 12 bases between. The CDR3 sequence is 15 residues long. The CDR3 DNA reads TGTGCCAGCAGCTTACGCGATGGGCATTCCTACGAGCAGTACTTC. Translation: CASSLRDGHSYEQYF. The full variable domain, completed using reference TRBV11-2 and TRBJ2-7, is EAGVAQSPRYKIIEKRQSVAFWCNPISGHATLYWYQQILGQGPKLLIQFQNNGVVDDSQLPKDRFSAERLKGVDSTLKIQPAKLEDSAVYLCASSLRDGHSYEQYFGPGTRLTVT.

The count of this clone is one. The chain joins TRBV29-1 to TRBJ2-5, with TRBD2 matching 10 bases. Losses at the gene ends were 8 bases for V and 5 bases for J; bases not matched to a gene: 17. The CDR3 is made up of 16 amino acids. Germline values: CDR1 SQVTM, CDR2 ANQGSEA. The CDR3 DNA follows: TGCAGCACCAAGGGTGGTAGCGGGGGGCCACGGGAGACCCAGTACTTC. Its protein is CSTKGGSGGPRETQYF.

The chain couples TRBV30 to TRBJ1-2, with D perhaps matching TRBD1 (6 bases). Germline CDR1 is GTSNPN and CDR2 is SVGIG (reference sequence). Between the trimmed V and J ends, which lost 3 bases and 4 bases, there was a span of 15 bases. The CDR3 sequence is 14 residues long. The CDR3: CAWRAQGGPYGYTF. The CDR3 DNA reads TGTGCCTGGAGGGCCCAAGGGGGACCCTATGGCTACACCTTC.

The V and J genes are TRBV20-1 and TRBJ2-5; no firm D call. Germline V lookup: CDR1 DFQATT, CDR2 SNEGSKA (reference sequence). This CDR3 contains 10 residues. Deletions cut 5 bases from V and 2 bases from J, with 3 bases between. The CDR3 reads CSASQETQYF. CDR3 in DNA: TGCAGTGCTTCTCAAGAGACCCAGTACTTC.

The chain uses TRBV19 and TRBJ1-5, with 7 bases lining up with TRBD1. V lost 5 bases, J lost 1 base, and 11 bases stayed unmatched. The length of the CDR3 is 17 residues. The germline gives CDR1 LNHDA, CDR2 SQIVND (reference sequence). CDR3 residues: CASSPLWGQRSNQPQHF. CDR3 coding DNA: TGTGCCAGTAGTCCCCTTTGGGGACAGCGGAGCAATCAGCCCCAGCATTTT. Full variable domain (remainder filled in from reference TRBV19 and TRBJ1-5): DGGITQSPKYLFRKEGQNVTLSCEQNLNHDAMYWYRQDPGQGLRLIYYSQIVNDFQKGDIAEGYSVSREKKESFPLTVTSAQKNPTAFYLCASSPLWGQRSNQPQHFGDGTRLSIL.